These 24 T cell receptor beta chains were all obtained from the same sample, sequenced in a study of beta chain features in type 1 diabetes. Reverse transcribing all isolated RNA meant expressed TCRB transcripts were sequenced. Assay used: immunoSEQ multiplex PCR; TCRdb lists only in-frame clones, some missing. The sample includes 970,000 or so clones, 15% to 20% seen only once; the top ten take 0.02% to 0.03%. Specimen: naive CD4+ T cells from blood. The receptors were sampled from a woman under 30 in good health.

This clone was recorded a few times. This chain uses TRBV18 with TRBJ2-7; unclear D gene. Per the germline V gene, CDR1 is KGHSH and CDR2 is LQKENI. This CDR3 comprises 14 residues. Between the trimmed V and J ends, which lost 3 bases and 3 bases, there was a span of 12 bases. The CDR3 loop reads CASSPGPNFYEQYF. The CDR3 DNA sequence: TGTGCCAGCTCACCCGGGCCGAACTTCTACGAGCAGTACTTC.

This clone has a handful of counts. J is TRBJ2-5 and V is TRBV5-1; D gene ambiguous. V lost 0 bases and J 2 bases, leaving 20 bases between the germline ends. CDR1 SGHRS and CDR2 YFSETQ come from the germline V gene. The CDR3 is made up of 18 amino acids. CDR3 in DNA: TGCGCCAGCAGCTTGGTGAGCCGGGCCCGCGGAAAACAAGAGACCCAGTACTTC. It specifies CASSLVSRARGKQETQYF.

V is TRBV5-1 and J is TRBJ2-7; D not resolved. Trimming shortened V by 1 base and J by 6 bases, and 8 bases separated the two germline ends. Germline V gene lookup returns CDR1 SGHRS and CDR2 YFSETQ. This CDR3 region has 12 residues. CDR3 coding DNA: TGCGCCAGCAGCTTGCGCGGTGCCGAGCAGTACTTC. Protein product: CASSLRGAEQYF.

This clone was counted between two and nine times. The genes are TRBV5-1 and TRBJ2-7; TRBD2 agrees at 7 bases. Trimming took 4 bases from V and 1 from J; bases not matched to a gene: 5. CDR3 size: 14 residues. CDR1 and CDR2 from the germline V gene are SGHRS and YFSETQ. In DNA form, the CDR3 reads TGCGCCAGCAGCCGGGAGGTTTTTTCCTACGAGCAGTACTTC. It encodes CASSREVFSYEQYF.

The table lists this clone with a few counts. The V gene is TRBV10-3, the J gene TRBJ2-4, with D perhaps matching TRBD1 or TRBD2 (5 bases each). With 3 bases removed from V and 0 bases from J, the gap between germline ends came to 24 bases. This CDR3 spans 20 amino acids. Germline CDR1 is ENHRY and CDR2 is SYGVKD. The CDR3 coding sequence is TGTGCCATCAGTGAACACCCCGGGAAGGGGCAAGGTAGAGCCAAAAACATTCAGTACTTC. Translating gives CAISEHPGKGQGRAKNIQYF.

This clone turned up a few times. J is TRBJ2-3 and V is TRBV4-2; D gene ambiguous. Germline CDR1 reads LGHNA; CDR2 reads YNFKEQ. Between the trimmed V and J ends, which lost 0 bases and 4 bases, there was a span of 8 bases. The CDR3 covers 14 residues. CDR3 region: CASSQEQIADTQYF. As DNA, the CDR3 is TGTGCCAGCAGCCAAGAACAGATCGCAGATACGCAGTATTTT.

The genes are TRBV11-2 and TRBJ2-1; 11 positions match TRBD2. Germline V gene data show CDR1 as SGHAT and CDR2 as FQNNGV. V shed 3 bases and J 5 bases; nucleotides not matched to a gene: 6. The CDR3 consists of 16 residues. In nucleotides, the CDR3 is TGTGCCAGCAGCTTGATCCTAGCGGGAGGTCACAATGAGCAGTTCTTC. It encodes CASSLILAGGHNEQFF.

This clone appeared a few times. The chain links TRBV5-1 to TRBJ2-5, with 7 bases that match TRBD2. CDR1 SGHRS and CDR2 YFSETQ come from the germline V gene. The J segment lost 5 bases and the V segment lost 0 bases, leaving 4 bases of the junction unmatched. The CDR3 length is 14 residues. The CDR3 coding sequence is TGCGCCAGCAGCTTGGAGGGAGGGATCGAGACCCAGTACTTC. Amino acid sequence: CASSLEGGIETQYF.

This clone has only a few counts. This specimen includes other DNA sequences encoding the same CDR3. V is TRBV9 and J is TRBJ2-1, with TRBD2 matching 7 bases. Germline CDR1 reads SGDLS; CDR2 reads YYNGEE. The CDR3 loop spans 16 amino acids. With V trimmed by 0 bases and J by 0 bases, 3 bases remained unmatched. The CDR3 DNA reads TGTGCCAGCAGCGTAGTCGGCGGGAGCTCCTACAATGAGCAGTTCTTC. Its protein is CASSVVGGSSYNEQFF.

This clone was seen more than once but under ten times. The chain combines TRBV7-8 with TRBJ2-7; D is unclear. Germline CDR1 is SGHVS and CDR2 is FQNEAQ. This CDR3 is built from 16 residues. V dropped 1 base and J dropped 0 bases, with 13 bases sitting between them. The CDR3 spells CASSLVWTSSSYEQYF. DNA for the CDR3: TGTGCCAGCAGCTTAGTTTGGACCTCGAGCTCCTACGAGCAGTACTTC.

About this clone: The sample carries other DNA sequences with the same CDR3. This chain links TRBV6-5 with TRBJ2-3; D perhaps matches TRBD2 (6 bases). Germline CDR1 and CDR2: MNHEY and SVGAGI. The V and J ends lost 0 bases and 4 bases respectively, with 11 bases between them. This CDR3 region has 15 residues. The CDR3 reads CASSYSGSGADTQYF. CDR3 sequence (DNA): TGTGCCAGCAGTTACTCGGGGTCGGGAGCAGATACGCAGTATTTT.

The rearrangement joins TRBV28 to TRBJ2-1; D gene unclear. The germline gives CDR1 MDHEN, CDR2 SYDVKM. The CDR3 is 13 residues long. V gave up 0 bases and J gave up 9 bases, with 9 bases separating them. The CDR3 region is CASSLCRICEQFF. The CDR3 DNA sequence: TGTGCCAGCAGTTTATGCAGGATTTGTGAGCAGTTCTTC.

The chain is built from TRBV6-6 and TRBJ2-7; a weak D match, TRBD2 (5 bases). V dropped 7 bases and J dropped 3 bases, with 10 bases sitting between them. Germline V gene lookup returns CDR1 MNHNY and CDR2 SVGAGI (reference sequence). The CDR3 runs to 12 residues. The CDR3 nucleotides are TGTGCCAGCAAGGCGGGCCTCTACGAGCAGTACTTC. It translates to CASKAGLYEQYF.

The chain's CDR3 is CASSKNNEQFF. CDR3 in DNA: TGTGCCAGCAGTAAGAACAATGAGCAGTTCTTC. This chain connects TRBV27 to TRBJ2-1; unclear D gene. V lost 5 bases to trimming and J lost 5 bases, with 4 bases between them. The CDR3 sequence is 11 residues long. Per the germline V gene, CDR1 is MNHEY and CDR2 is SMNVEV (reference sequence).

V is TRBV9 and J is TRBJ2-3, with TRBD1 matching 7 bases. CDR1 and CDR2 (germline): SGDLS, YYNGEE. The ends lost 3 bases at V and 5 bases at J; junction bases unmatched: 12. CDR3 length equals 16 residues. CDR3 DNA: TGTGCCAGCAGCGCAGACAGGGTTAGTTTGGGAGATACGCAGTATTTT. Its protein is CASSADRVSLGDTQYF.

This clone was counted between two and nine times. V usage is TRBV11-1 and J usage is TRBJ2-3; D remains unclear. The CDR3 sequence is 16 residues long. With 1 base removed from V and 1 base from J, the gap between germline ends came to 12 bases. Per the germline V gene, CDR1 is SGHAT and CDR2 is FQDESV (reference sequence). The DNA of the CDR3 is TGTGCCAGCAGCTTAGATCGGGTCGGCGGCACAGATACGCAGTATTTT. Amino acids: CASSLDRVGGTDTQYF.

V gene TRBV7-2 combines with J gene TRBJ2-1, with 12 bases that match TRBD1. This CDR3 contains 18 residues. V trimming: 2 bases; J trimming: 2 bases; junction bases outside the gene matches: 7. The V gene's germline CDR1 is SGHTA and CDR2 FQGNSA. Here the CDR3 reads CASSLFRDRGRTYNEQFF. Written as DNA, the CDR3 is TGTGCCAGCAGCTTATTCCGGGACAGGGGGCGCACCTACAATGAGCAGTTCTTC.

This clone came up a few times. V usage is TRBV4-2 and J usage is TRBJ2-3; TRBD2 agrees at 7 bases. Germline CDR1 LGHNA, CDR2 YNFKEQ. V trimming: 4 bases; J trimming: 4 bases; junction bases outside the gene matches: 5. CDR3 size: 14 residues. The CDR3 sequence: CASSPREFADTQYF. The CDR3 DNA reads TGTGCCAGCAGCCCGCGGGAGTTCGCAGATACGCAGTATTTT.

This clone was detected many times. CDR3 DNA sequence: TGTGCCATCAGTGAGTCGCTCGGGCTCCCGGGGGAGCTGTTTTTT. Amino acids: CAISESLGLPGELFF. This chain links TRBV10-3 with TRBJ2-2; no reliable D call. V lost 0 bases, J lost 8 bases, and 13 bases lay in between. Germline values: CDR1 ENHRY, CDR2 SYGVKD. The CDR3 totals 15 residues.

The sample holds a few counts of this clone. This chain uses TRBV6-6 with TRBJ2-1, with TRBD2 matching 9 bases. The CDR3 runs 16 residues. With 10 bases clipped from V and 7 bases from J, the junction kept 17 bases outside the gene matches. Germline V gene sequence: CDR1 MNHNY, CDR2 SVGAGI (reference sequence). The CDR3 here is CATKAVEASGKNEQFF. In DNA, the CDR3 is TGTGCCACCAAGGCGGTAGAAGCTAGCGGGAAGAATGAGCAGTTCTTC.

CDR3 nucleotides: TGTGCCAGCAGCTTTAGGCAATACTCCTACAATGAGCAGTTCTTC. Amino acids: CASSFRQYSYNEQFF. This rearrangement joins TRBV7-2 to TRBJ2-1; D gene unclear. The germline V and J ends were trimmed by 3 bases and 0 bases, with 9 bases remaining between them. The CDR3 has 15 residues. Germline CDR1 and CDR2: SGHTA and FQGNSA. Using reference TRBV7-2 and TRBJ2-1 for the parts outside the CDR3, the full variable domain is GAGVSQSPSNKVTEKGKDVELRCDPISGHTALYWYRQSLGQGLEFLIYFQGNSAPDKSGLPSDRFSAERTGGSVSTLTIQRTQQEDSAVYLCASSFRQYSYNEQFFGPGTRLTVL.

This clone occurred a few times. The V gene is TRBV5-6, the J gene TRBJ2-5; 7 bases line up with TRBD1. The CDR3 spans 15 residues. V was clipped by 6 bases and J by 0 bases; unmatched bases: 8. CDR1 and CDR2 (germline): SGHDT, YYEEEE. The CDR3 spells CASTWLQGDQETQYF. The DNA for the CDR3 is TGTGCCAGCACCTGGCTGCAGGGGGACCAAGAGACCCAGTACTTC.

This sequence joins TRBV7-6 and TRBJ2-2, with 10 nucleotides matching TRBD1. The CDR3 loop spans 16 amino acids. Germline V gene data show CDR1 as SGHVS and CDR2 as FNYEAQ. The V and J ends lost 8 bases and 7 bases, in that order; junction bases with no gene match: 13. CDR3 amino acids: CASRWSSGTGVGELFF. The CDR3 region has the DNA TGTGCCAGCCGTTGGAGCTCCGGGACAGGGGTCGGGGAGCTGTTTTTT.

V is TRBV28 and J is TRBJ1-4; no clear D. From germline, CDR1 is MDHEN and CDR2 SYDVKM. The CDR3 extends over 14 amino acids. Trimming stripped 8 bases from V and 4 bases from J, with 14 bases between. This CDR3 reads CASRPGSVNEKLFF. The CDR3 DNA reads TGTGCCAGCCGCCCGGGGTCGGTTAATGAAAAACTGTTTTTT.